The rows below give T cell receptor beta chains drawn from one sample of a study of T cell responses to AZD1222 COVID-19 vaccine. Sequencing used immunoSEQ multiplex PCR; TCRdb keeps in-frame clones, though not all of them. The table has 100,000 to 130,000 clones, 70% to 90% seen once. Sequencing used peripheral blood, obtained 28 days after the second AZD1222 dose. Receptors originate from an adult who received the AZD1222 COVID-19 vaccine. Both conserved end residues are part of each CDR3.

v_gene	j_gene	CDR3aa
TRBV7-2	TRBJ1-1	CASSSLWGMDTEAFF
TRBV6-5	TRBJ1-1	CASSYSGGSYTEAFF
TRBV27	TRBJ2-7	CASSTLSGGAGEQYF
TRBV10-1	TRBJ1-4	CASPHGTTNEKLFF
TRBV19	TRBJ1-1	CASSPGTGGSPAEAFF
TRBV28	TRBJ1-5	CASSPAPGGNQPQHF
TRBV25-1	TRBJ2-7	CASSERGRDTYEQYF
TRBV25-1	TRBJ2-7	CASSEIPRRGGVREQYF
TRBV30	TRBJ1-3	CAGDRDSGNTIYF
TRBV24-1	TRBJ2-1	CATSEPRDSGYQFF
TRBV29-1	TRBJ1-2	CSEGRGSYGYTF
TRBV6-5	TRBJ1-2	CASQGQGEGYTF